This T cell receptor (beta chain) was found in a study of molecular identifiers for immune sequencing clone quantification. Study as a whole: Naive CD8 RNA (roughly 20,000 or 100,000 cells) was divided into five aliquots, with four sequenced.

This clonotype occurred many times. The antigen remains unidentified. One entry per CDR3 protein results from TCRdb running MiXCR on the PCR reads. The table lists some 65,000 distinct CDR3 sequences, about 18% of them singletons. The naive CD8 libraries originated from between about 18,000 and 1,000,000 sorted cells and drew on 10%, 30% or 50% RNA. Trimming removed 4 bases at V and 0 bases at J, with 9 bases between. The germline V gene has CDR1 MDHEN and CDR2 SYDVKM. The CDR3 length is 14 residues. The study, taken as a whole, reports: Clones carrying above 20 RNA copies accounted for over 99% of effector molecules, under 1% in naive cells.

What was sequenced was naive CD8+ T cells from blood, with Jurkat cell RNA spiked in. Subset described: FACS-sorted CD8+CD4-CCR7+CD45RA+ naive T cells. This sequence was found in a human donor in good health. Some libraries in this study had Jurkat cell RNA spiked in. V usage is TRBV28 and J usage is TRBJ1-1; no clear D gene. This chain's CDR3 is CASSWEGLNTEAFF. The DNA of the CDR3 is TGTGCCAGCAGTTGGGAGGGTCTGAACACTGAAGCTTTCTTT.